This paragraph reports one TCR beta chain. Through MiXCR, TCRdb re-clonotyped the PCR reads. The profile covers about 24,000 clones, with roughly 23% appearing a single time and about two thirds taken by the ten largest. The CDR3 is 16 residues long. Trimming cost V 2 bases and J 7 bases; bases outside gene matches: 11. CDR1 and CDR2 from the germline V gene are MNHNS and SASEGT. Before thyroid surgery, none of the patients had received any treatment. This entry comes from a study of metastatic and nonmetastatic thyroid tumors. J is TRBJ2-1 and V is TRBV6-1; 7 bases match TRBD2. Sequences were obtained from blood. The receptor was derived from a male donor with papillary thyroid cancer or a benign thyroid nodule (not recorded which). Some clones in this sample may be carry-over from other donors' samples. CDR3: CASSERLGRTQNEQFF. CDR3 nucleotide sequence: TGTGCCAGCAGTGAACGTCTCGGGAGGACACAAAATGAGCAGTTCTTC.